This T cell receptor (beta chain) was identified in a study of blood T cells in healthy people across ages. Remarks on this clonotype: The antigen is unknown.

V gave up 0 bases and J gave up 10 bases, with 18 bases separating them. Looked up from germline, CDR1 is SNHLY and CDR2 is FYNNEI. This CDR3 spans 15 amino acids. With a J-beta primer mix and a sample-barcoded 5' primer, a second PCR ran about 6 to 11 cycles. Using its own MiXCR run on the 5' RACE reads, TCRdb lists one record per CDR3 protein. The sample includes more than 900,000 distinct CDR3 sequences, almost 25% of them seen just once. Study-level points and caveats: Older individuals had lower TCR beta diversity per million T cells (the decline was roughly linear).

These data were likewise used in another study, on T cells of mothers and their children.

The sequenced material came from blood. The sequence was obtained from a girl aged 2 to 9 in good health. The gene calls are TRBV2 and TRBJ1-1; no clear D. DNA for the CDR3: TGTGCCAGCAGTGAAGCGGGAGTTCGATATGCGGGAGCTTTCTTT. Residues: CASSEAGVRYAGAFF.